This T cell receptor beta chain was profiled in a study of cytotoxic CD8 clonotypes in ibrutinib-treated CLL. CDR1 is MNHEY and CDR2 is SVGAGI in the germline V gene. Trimming cost V 6 bases and J 6 bases; bases outside gene matches: 5. The CDR3 has 13 amino acids. Data came from immunoSEQ multiplex PCR; TCRdb stores just in-frame clones and leaves some out. The top ten clones hold approximately 4.4% of a sample with fewer than 85,000 clones, roughly three quarters of them seen once. The sample was PBMCs, taken after 12 months of ibrutinib treatment. V usage is TRBV6-5 and J usage is TRBJ2-1, with 7 nucleotides matching TRBD2. This sequence was found in a human donor with chronic lymphocytic leukemia. The DNA of the CDR3 is TGTGCCAGCAGCCGAGGGAGGGGCAATGAGCAGTTCTTC. Its protein product is CASSRGRGNEQFF.